The sequence of this T cell receptor beta chain was determined in a study of OX40 agonist ivuxolimab in advanced cancers. Turning to the study itself: Patients received ivuxolimab, an intravenous treatment, every 2 weeks at 0.01 to 10 mg/kg.

Remarks on this clone: Its antigen is still unknown.

CDR3 length equals 15 residues. In germline, CDR1 is LNHDA, CDR2 SQIVND (reference sequence). Trimming cost V 5 bases and J 3 bases, with 16 bases left between them. General study results and limits: CD4+ and CD8+ T cells in blood underwent clonal expansion by week 6 at 0.1 to 3.0 mg/kg.

TCRdb's table, derived via immunoSEQ multiplex PCR, lists solely in-frame clones and lacks some. Of more than 45,000 clones detected, 70% to 90% appear once; the ten largest clones hold approximately 13%. The rearrangement joins TRBV19 to TRBJ1-2; weak D call: TRBD1 (5 bases). The specimen comprised CD4+ or CD8+ T cells sorted from blood, sampled in a trial of the OX40 agonist ivuxolimab. The TCR was taken from an adult with an advanced solid tumor such as melanoma, head and neck, liver or kidney cancer. Here the CDR3 reads CASSVKRGDDYGYTF. The DNA for the CDR3 is TGTGCCAGTAGTGTTAAGAGGGGAGATGACTATGGCTACACCTTC.